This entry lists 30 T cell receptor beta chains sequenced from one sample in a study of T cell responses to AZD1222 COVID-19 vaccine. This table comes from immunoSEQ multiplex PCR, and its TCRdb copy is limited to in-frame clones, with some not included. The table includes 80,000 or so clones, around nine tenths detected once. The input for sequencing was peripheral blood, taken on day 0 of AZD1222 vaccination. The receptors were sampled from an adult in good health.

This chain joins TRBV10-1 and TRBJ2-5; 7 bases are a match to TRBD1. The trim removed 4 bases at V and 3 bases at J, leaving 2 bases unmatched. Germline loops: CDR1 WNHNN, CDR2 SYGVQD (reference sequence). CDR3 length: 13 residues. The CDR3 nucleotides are TGCGCCAGCAGTGGAGGACAGGAAGAGACCCAGTACTTC. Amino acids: CASSGGQEETQYF.

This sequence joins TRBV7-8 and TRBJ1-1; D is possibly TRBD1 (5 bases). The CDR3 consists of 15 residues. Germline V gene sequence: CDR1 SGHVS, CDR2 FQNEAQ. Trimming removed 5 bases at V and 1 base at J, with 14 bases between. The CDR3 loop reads CASSRDQGRNTEAFF. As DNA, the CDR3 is TGTGCCAGCAGCCGTGATCAGGGTAGGAACACTGAAGCTTTCTTT.

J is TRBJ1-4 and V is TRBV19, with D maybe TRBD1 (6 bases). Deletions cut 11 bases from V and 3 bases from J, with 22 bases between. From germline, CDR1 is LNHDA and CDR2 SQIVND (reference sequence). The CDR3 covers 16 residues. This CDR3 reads CASGDHPSLANEKLFF. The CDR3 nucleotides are TGTGCCTCAGGGGACCACCCCTCCCTGGCTAATGAAAAACTGTTTTTT. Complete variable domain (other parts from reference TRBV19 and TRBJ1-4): DGGITQSPKYLFRKEGQNVTLSCEQNLNHDAMYWYRQDPGQGLRLIYYSQIVNDFQKGDIAEGYSVSREKKESFPLTVTSAQKNPTAFYLCASGDHPSLANEKLFFGSGTQLSVL.

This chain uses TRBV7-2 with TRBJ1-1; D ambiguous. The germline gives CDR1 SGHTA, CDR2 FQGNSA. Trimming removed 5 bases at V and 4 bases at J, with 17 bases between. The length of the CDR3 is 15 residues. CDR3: CASSLHGGRITEAFF. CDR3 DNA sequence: TGTGCCAGCAGCCTTCACGGCGGGAGAATCACTGAAGCTTTCTTT.

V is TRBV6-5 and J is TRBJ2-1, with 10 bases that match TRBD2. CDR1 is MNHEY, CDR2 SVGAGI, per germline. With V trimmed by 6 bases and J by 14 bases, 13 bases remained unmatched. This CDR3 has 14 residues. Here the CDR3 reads CASSAGTSETGEFF. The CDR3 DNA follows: TGTGCCAGCAGCGCCGGGACTAGCGAGACGGGGGAGTTCTTC.

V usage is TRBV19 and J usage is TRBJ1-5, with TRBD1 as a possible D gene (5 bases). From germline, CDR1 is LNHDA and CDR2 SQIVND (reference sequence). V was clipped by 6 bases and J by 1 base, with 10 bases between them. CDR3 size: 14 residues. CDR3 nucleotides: TGTGCCAGTAGCCCCCGGGACAGCAATCAGCCCCAGCATTTT. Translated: CASSPRDSNQPQHF.

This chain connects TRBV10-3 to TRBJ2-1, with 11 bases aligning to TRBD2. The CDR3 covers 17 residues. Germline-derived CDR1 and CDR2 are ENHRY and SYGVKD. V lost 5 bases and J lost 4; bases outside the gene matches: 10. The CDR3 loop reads CAISYSGTSGVYNEQFF. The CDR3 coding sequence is TGTGCCATCAGTTACTCCGGGACTAGCGGAGTTTACAATGAGCAGTTCTTC.

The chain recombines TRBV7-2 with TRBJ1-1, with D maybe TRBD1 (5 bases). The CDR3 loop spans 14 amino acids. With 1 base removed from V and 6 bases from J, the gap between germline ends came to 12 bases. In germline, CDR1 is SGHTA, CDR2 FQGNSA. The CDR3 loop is CASSLGGGRAEAFF. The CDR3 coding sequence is TGTGCCAGCAGCTTAGGGGGCGGGAGGGCTGAAGCTTTCTTT.

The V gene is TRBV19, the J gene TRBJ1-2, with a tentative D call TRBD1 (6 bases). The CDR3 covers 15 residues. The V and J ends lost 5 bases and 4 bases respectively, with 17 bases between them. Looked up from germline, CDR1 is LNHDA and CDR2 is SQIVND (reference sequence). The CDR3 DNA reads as TGTGCCAGTAGTCGGTCGTCACAGGGTCGCTATGGCTACACCTTC. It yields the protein CASSRSSQGRYGYTF.

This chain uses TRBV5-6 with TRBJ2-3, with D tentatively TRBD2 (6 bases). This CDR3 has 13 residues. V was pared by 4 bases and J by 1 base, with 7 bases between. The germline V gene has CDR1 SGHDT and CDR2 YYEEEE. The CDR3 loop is CASSPSGTDTQYF. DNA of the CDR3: TGTGCCAGCAGCCCTAGCGGCACAGATACGCAGTATTTT.

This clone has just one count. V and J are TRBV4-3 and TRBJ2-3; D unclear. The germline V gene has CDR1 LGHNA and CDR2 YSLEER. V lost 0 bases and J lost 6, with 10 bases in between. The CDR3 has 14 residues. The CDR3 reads CASSQDGLKDTQYF. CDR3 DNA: TGCGCCAGCAGCCAAGACGGGTTGAAGGATACGCAGTATTTT.

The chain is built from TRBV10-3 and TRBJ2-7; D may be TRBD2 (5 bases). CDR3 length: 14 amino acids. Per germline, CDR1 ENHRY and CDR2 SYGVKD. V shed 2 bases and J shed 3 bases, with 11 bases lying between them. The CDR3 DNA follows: TGTGCCATCAGTGAGGGTCTTGAGGGCTACGAGCAGTACTTC. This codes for CAISEGLEGYEQYF.

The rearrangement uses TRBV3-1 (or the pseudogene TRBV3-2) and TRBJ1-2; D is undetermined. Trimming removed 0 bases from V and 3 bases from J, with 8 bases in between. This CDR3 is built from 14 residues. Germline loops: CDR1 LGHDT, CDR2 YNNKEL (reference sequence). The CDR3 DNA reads TGTGCCAGCAGCCAAGAAACCACCTACTATGGCTACACCTTC. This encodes CASSQETTYYGYTF.

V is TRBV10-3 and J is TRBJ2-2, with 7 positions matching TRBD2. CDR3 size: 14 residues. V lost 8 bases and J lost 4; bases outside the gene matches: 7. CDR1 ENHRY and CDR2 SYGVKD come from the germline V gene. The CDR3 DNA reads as TGTGCCATCGCCGGACTAGTCGGCACCGGGGAGCTGTTTTTT. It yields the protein CAIAGLVGTGELFF.

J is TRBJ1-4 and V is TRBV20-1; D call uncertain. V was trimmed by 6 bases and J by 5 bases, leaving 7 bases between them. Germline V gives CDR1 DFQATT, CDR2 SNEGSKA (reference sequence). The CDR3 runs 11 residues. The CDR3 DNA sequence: TGCAGTGCGGAAGGGAATGAAAAACTGTTTTTT. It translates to CSAEGNEKLFF.

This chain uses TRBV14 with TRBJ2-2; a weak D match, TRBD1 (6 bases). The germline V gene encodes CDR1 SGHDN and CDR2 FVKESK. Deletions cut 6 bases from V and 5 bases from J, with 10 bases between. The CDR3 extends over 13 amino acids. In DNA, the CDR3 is TGTGCCAGCAGGTCGGGACAAACCGGGGAGCTGTTTTTT. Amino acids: CASRSGQTGELFF.

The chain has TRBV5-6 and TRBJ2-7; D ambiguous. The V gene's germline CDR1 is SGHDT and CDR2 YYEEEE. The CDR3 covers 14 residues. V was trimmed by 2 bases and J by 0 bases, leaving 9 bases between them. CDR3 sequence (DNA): TGTGCCAGCAGCTTCGGCCTAGGCTCCTACGAGCAGTACTTC. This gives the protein CASSFGLGSYEQYF.

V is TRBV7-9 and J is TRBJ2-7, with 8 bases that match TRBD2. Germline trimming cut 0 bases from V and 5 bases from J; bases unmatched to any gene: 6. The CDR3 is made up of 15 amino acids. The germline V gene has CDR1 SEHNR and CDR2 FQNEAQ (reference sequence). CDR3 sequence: CASSLAQRELDEQYF. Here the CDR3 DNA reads TGTGCCAGCAGCTTAGCCCAGCGGGAGTTGGACGAGCAGTACTTC.

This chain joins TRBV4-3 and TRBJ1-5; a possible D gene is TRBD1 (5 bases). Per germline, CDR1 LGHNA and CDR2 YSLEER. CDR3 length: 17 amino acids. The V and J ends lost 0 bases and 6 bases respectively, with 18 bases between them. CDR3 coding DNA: TGCGCCAGCAGCCAAGAAACTGGGCAGGGTGCTGGTCAGCCCCAGCATTTT. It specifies CASSQETGQGAGQPQHF.

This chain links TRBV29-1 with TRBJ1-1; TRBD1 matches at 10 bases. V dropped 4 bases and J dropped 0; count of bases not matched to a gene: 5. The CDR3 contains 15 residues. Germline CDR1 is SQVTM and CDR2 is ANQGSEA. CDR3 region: CSVGPTGGMNTEAFF. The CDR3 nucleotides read TGCAGCGTTGGGCCGACAGGGGGCATGAACACTGAAGCTTTCTTT.

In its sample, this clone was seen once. For the CDR3, the DNA is TGTGCCAGCTCACCACGGACCGGGACCCCGAGCTACACCGGGGAGCTGTTTTTT. Its protein product is CASSPRTGTPSYTGELFF. The J gene is TRBJ2-2, the V gene TRBV18; D possibly uses TRBD1 or TRBD2 (5 bases each). Germline V gene lookup returns CDR1 KGHSH and CDR2 LQKENI. The CDR3 extends over 18 amino acids. The V end was cut by 1 base, the J end by 3 bases, with 18 bases between.

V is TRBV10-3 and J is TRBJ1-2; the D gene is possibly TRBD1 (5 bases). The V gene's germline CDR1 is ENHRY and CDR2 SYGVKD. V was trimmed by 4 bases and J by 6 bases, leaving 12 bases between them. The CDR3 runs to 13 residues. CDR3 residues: CAISGEGLDGYTF. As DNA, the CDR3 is TGTGCCATCAGTGGGGAGGGGCTTGATGGCTACACCTTC.

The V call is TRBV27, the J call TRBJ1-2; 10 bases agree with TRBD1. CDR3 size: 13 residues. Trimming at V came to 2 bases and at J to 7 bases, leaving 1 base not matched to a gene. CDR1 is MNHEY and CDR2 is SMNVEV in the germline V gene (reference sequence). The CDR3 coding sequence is TGTGCCAGCAGTTTAGGGACAGGGGTTGGCTACACCTTC. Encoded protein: CASSLGTGVGYTF.

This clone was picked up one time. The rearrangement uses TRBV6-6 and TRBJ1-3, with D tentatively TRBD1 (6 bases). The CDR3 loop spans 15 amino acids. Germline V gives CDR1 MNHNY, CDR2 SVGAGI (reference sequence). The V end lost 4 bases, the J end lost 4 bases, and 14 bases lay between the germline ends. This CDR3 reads CASSSSRGRGNTIYF. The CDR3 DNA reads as TGTGCCAGCAGTTCGTCCCGGGGGCGCGGAAACACCATATATTTT.

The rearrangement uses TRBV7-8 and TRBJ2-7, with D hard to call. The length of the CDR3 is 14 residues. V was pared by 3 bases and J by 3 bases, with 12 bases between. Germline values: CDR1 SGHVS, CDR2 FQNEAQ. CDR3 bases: TGTGCCAGCAGCTTTAGCCAGAACCTCTACGAGCAGTACTTC. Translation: CASSFSQNLYEQYF. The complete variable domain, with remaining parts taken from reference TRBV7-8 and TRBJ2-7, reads GAGVSQSPRYKVAKRGQDVALRCDPISGHVSLFWYQQALGQGPEFLTYFQNEAQLDKSGLPSDRFFAERPEGSVSTLKIQRTQQEDSAVYLCASSFSQNLYEQYFGPGTRLTVT.

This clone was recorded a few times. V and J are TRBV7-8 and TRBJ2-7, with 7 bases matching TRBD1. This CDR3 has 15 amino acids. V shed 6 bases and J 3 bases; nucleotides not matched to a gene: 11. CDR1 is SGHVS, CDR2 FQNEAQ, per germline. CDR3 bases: TGTGCCAGCAGAGCACAACAGGGGAACGGCTACGAGCAGTACTTC. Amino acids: CASRAQQGNGYEQYF.

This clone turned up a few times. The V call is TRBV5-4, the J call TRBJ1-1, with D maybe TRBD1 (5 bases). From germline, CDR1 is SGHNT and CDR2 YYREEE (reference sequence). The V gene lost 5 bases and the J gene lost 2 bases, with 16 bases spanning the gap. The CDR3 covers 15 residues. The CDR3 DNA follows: TGTGCCAGCAGTCTGTACATGGGGGGAAACACTGAAGCTTTCTTT. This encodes CASSLYMGGNTEAFF. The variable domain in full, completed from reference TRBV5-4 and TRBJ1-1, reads ETGVTQSPTHLIKTRGQQVTLRCSSQSGHNTVSWYQQALGQGPQFIFQYYREEENGRGNFPPRFSGLQFPNYSSELNVNALELDDSALYLCASSLYMGGNTEAFFGQGTRLTVV.

CDR3 sequence reads: CSASLPPSGGQYF. CDR3 DNA: TGCAGTGCTAGTTTGCCGCCTAGTGGTGGGCAGTATTTT. V gene TRBV20-1 combines with J gene TRBJ2-3; no definite D call. Trimming cost V 3 bases and J 11 bases, with 18 bases left between them. There are 13 residues in the CDR3. Germline V gives CDR1 DFQATT, CDR2 SNEGSKA (reference sequence).

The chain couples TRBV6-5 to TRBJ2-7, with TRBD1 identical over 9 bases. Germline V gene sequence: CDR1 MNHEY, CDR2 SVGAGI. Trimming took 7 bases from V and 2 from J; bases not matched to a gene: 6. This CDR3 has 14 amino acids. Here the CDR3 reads CASNTGTGPYEQYF. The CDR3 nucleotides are TGTGCCAGCAACACCGGGACAGGGCCCTACGAGCAGTACTTC.

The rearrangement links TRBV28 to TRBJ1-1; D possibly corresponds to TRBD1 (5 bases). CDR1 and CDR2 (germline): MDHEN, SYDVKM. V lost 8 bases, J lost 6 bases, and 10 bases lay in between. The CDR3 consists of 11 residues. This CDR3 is CASWGISEAFF. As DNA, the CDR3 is TGTGCCAGCTGGGGGATTTCTGAAGCTTTCTTT.